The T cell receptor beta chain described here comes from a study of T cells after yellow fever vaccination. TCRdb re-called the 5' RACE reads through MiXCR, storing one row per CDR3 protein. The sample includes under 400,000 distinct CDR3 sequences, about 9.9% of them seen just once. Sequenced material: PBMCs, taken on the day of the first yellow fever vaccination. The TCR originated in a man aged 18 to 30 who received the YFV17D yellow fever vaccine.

The CDR3 sequence is CASGSYDRASNQPQHF. The CDR3 DNA follows: TGTGCTAGTGGTTCCTACGACAGGGCTAGCAATCAGCCCCAGCATTTT. The gene calls are TRBV12-5 and TRBJ1-5; 7 nucleotides agree with TRBD1. V lost 4 bases, J lost 0 bases, and 6 bases stayed unmatched. The germline CDR1 and CDR2 sequences are LGHNT and FRNRAP. The CDR3 runs to 16 residues.